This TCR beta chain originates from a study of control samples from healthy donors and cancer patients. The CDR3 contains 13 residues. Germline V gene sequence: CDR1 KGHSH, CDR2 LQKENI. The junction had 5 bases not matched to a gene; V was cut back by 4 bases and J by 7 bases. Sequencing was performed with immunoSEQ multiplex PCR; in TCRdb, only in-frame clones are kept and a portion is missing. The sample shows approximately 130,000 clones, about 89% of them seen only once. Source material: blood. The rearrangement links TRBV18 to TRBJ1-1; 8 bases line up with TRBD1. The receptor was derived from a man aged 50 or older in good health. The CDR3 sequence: CASSQDRDLEAFF. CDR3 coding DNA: TGTGCCAGCTCACAGGACAGGGATCTTGAAGCTTTCTTT.